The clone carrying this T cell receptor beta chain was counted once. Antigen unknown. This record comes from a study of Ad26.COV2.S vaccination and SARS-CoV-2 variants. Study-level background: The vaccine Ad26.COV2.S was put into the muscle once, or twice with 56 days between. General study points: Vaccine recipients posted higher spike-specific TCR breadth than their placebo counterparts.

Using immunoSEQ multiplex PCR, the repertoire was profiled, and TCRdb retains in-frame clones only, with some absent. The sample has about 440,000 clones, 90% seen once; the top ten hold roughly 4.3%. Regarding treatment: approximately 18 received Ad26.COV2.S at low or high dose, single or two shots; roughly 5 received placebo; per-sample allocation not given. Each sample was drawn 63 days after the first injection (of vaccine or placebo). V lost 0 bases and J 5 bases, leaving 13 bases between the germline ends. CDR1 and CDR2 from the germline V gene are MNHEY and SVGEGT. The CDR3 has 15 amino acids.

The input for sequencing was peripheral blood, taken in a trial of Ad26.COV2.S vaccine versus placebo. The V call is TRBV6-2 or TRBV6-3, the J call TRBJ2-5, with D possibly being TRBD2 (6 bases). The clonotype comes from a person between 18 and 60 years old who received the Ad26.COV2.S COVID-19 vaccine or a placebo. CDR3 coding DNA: TGTGCCAGCAGTTACTCGATAACGGGAGTGGAGACCCAGTACTTC. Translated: CASSYSITGVETQYF.